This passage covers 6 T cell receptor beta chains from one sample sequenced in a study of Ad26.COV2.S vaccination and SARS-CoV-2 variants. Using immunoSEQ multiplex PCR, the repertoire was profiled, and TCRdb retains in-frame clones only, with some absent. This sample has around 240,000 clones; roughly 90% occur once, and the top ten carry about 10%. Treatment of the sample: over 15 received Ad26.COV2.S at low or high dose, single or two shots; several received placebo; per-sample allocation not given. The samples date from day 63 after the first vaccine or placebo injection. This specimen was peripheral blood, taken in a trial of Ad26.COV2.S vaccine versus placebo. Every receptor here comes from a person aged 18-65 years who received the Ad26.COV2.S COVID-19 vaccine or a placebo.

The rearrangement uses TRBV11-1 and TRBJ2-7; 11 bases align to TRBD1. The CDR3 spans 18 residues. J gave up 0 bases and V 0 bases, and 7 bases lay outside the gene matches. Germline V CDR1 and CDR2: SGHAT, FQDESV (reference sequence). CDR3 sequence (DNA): TGTGCCAGCAGCTTAGCGGCGCAGGGGACAGGGGGCTCCTACGAGCAGTACTTC. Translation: CASSLAAQGTGGSYEQYF.

CDR3 bases: TGTGCCAGCTCACCAATGGAGGCTAACGAGCAGTACTTC. Translating gives CASSPMEANEQYF. The chain links TRBV18 to TRBJ2-7; tentative D call: TRBD2 (5 bases). CDR3 size: 13 residues. The germline V gene encodes CDR1 KGHSH and CDR2 LQKENI. With 2 bases removed from V and 5 bases from J, the gap between germline ends came to 10 bases.

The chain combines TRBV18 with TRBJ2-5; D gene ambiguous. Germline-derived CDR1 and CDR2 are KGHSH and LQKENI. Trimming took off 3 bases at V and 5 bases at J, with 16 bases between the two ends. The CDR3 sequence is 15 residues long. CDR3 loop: CASSPQRQPRETQYF. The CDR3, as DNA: TGTGCCAGCTCACCGCAGCGTCAGCCGAGGGAGACCCAGTACTTC. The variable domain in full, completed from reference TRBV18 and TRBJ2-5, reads NAGVMQNPRHLVRRRGQEARLRCSPMKGHSHVYWYRQLPEEGLKFMVYLQKENIIDESGMPKERFSAEFPKEGPSILRIQQVVRGDSAAYFCASSPQRQPRETQYFGPGTRLLVL.

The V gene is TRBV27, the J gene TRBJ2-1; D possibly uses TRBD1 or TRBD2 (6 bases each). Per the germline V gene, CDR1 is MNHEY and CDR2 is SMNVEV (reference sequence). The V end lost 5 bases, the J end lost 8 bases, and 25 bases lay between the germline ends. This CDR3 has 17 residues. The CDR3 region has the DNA TGTGCCAGCAGTACCGCCGGGGGCGTTCGGTTTTTCGATGAGCAGTTCTTC. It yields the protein CASSTAGGVRFFDEQFF.

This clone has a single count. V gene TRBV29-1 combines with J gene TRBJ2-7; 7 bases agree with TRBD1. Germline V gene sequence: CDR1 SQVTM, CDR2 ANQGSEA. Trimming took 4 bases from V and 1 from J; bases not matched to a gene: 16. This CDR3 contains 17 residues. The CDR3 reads CSVVGQAKAARSYEQYF. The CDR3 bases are TGCAGCGTTGTTGGACAGGCAAAAGCTGCTAGGTCCTACGAGCAGTACTTC.

Here the CDR3 DNA reads TGTGCCAGCAGCTTGGCCGGTACAGCAGGGGAAAAACTGTTTTTT. Its translation: CASSLAGTAGEKLFF. V gene TRBV5-6 combines with J gene TRBJ1-4; perhaps TRBD1 as D (5 bases). Germline CDR1 and CDR2: SGHDT and YYEEEE. The V end lost 0 bases, the J end lost 8 bases, and 14 bases lay between the germline ends. This CDR3 is built from 15 residues.